This T cell receptor (beta chain) was captured by sequencing in a study of PD-1 blockade in classical Hodgkin lymphoma. Overall study results and limits: Lower baseline TCR diversity marked trial partial responders and progressors.

Clones were sequenced by immunoSEQ multiplex PCR, and TCRdb holds only the in-frame ones, with some missing. The sample shows tens of thousands of clones, roughly 73% of them seen only once. Time point denoted: cycle 4 day 1 (C4D1), after six to seven weeks of nivolumab. All trial patients relapsed after autologous stem cell transplantation. Of note for this clone: Its target is not known.

The material was peripheral blood mononuclear cells (PBMCs), obtained before the fourth cycle of nivolumab. The TCR was taken from a human donor with classical Hodgkin lymphoma.

CDR3 nucleotides: TGTGCCAGCAGTAGGTCGGAGGAGACCCAGTACTTC. This sequence encodes CASSRSEETQYF. This sequence joins TRBV6-1 and TRBJ2-5, with unresolved D. V was clipped by 5 bases and J by 5 bases, with 9 bases between them. Germline-derived CDR1 and CDR2 are MNHNS and SASEGT. This CDR3 is 12 amino acids long.